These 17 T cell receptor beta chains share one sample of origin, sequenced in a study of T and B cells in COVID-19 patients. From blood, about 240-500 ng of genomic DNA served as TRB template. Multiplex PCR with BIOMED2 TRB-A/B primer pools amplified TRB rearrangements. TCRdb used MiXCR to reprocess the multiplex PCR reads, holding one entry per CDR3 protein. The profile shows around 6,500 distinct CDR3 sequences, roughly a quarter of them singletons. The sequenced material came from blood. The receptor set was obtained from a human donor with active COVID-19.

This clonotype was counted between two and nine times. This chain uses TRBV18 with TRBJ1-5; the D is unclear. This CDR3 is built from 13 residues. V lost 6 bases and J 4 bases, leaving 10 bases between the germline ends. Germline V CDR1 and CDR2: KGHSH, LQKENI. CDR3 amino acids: CASSDARNQPQHF. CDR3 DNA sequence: TGTGCCAGCTCGGATGCGAGGAATCAGCCCCAGCATTTT. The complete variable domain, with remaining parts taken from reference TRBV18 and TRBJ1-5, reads NAGVMQNPRHLVRRRGQEARLRCSPMKGHSHVYWYRQLPEEGLKFMVYLQKENIIDESGMPKERFSAEFPKEGPSILRIQQVVRGDSAAYFCASSDARNQPQHFGDGTRLSIL.

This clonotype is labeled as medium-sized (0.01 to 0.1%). As DNA, the CDR3 is TGTGCCAGCAGTCTCCTACCCCTGACTAGCGGGAGGGGGACCCAGTACTTC. This encodes CASSLLPLTSGRGTQYF. The chain employs TRBV6-5 and TRBJ2-5; 14 positions match TRBD2. Germline-derived CDR1 and CDR2 are MNHEY and SVGAGI. The CDR3 has 17 residues. Trimming took 5 bases from V and 7 from J; bases not matched to a gene: 12.

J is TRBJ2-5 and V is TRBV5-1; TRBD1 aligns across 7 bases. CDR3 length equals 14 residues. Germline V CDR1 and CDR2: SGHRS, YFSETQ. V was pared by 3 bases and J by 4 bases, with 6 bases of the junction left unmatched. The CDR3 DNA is TGCGCCAGCAGCTACACAGGGGAAGGAGAGACCCAGTACTTC. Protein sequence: CASSYTGEGETQYF.

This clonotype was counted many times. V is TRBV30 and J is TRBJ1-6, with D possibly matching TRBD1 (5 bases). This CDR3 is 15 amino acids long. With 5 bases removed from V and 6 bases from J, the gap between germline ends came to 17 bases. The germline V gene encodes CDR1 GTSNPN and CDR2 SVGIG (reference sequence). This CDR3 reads CAWLRDFGPNSPLHF. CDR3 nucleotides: TGTGCCTGGCTCCGGGACTTCGGACCTAATTCACCCCTCCACTTT.

CDR3 region: CAWSLAGVNEKLFF. The CDR3 DNA is TGTGCCTGGAGTCTGGCAGGGGTAAATGAAAAACTGTTTTTT. The V call is TRBV30, the J call TRBJ1-4, with D possibly matching TRBD1 (6 bases). In germline, CDR1 is GTSNPN, CDR2 SVGIG (reference sequence). This CDR3 is 14 amino acids long. Between the trimmed V and J ends, which lost 2 bases and 5 bases, there was a span of 12 bases. Full variable domain (remainder filled in from reference TRBV30 and TRBJ1-4): SQTIHQWPATLVQPVGSPLSLECTVEGTSNPNLYWYRQAAGRGLQLLFYSVGIGQISSEVPQNLSASRPQDRQFILSSKKLLLSDSGFYLCAWSLAGVNEKLFFGSGTQLSVL.

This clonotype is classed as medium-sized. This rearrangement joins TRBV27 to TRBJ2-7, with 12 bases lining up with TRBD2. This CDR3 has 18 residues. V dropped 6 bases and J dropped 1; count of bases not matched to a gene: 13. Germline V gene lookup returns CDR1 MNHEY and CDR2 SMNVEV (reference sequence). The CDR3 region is CASRHIYETSGSSYEQYF. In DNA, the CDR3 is TGTGCCAGCAGGCACATATACGAGACTAGCGGGAGTTCCTACGAGCAGTACTTC.

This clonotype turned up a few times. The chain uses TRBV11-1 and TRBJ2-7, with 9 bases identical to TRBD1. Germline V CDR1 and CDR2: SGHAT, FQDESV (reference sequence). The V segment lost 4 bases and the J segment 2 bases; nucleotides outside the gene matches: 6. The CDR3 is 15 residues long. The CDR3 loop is CASSSWDRAAYEQYF. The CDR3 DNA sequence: TGTGCCAGCAGCTCGTGGGACAGGGCCGCCTACGAGCAGTACTTC.

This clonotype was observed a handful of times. The CDR3 DNA is TGTGCCAGCAGCCAGATCCGAGAGACCCAGTACTTC. This codes for CASSQIRETQYF. The chain recombines TRBV14 with TRBJ2-5, with unresolved D. From germline, CDR1 is SGHDN and CDR2 FVKESK. V was shortened by 3 bases and J by 4 bases, with 6 bases between the two germline ends. This CDR3 contains 12 residues.

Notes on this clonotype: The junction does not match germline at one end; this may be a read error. The CDR3 DNA sequence: TGTGCCAGCAGCTTATACGATAGCTCCTACAATGAGCGGTTCTTC. This sequence encodes CASSLYDSSYNERFF. This chain joins TRBV11-3 and TRBJ2-1, with D unresolved. The CDR3 sequence is 15 residues long. The germline V gene has CDR1 SGHNT and CDR2 YENEEA. The full variable domain, completed using reference TRBV11-3 and TRBJ2-1, is EAGVVQSPRYKIIEKKQPVAFWCNPISGHNTLYWYLQNLGQGPELLIRYENEEAVDDSQLPKDRFSAERLKGVDSTLKIQPAELGDSAVYLCASSLYDSSYNERFFGPGTRLTVL.

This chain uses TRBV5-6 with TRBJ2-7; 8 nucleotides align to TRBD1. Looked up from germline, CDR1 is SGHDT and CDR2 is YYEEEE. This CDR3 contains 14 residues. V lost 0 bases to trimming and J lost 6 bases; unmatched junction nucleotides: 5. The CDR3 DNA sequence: TGTGCCAGCAGCTTGGGGACAGGGAGAGGCGAGCAGTACTTC. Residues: CASSLGTGRGEQYF.

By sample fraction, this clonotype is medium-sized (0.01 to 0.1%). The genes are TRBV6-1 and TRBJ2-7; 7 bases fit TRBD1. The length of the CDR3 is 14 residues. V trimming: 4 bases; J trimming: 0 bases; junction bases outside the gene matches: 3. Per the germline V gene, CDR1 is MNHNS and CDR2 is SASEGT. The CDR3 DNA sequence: TGTGCCAGCAGTGCAGGGGGAAGCTCCTACGAGCAGTACTTC. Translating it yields CASSAGGSSYEQYF.

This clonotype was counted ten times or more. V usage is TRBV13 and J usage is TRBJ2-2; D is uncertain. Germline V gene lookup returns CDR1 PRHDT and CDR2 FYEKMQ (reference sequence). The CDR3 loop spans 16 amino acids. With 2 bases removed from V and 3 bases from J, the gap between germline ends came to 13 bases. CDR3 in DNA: TGTGCCAGCAGCTTAAGGGCTAGATGGGACACCGGGGAGCTGTTTTTT. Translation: CASSLRARWDTGELFF.

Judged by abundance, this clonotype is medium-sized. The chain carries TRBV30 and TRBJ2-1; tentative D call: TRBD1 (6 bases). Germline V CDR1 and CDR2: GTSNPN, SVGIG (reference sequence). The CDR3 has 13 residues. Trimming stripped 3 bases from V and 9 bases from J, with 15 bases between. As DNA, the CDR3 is TGTGCCTGGAGGAGGGGTCTACAGGGTGAGCAGTTCTTC. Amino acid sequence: CAWRRGLQGEQFF.

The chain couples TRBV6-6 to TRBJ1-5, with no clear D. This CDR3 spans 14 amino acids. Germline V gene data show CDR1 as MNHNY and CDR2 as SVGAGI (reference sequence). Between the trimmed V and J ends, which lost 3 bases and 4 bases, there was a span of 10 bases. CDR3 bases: TGTGCCAGCAGTTATCAGACGGAGAATCAGCCCCAGCATTTT. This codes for CASSYQTENQPQHF.

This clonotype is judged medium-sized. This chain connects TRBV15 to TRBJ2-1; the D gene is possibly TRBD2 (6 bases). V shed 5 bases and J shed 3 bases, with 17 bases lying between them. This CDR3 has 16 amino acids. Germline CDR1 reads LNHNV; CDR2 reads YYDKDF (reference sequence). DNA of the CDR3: TGTGCCACCAGCGCCCCCGGGCGGGATTACTACAATGAGCAGTTCTTC. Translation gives CATSAPGRDYYNEQFF. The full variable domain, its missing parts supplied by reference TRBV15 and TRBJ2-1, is DAMVIQNPRYQVTQFGKPVTLSCSQTLNHNVMYWYQQKSSQAPKLLFHYYDKDFNNEADTPDNFQSRRPNTSFCFLDIRSPGLGDTAMYLCATSAPGRDYYNEQFFGPGTRLTVL.

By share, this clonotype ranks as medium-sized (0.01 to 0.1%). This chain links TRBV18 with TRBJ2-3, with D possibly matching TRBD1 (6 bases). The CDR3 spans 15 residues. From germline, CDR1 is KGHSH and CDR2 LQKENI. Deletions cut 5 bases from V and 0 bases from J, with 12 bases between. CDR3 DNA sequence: TGTGCCAGCTCATCGGACAGATTCAGCACAGATACGCAGTATTTT. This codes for CASSSDRFSTDTQYF.

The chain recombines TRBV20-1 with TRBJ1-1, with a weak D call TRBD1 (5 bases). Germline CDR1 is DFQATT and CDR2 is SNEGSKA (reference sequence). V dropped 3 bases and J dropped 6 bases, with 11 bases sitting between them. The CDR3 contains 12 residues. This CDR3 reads CSASGRAAEAFF. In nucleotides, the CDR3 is TGCAGTGCTAGCGGCAGGGCGGCTGAAGCTTTCTTT.